These 21 T cell receptor beta chains came from one sample sequenced in a study of CD8+ T cells in alopecia areata. RNA extraction and reverse transcription yielded cDNA as sequencing template. Profiling relied on immunoSEQ multiplex PCR, and the TCRdb table lists in-frame clones only, not all of them. This sample carries approximately 300,000 clones, roughly 60% of them seen once, and the ten largest clones take roughly 1.8%. Regarding treatment: oral pan-JAK inhibitor, 5-10 mg twice daily. Here the sequenced sample was CD4+ T cells sorted from blood, taken at week 24, from a patient treated with tofacitinib. The source of these receptors is a human donor with alopecia areata.

The J gene is TRBJ2-3, the V gene TRBV5-1; D remains unclear. The CDR3 consists of 15 residues. V was cut by 4 bases and J by 5 bases, with 17 bases left in between. Per the germline V gene, CDR1 is SGHRS and CDR2 is YFSETQ. For the CDR3, the DNA is TGCGCCAGCAGCCCGAAGGACGATGTCCAAGATACGCAGTATTTT. Its protein product is CASSPKDDVQDTQYF.

This rearrangement joins TRBV5-1 to TRBJ2-7; TRBD2 matches 9 bases. Germline V gene lookup returns CDR1 SGHRS and CDR2 YFSETQ. The CDR3 totals 16 residues. The trim removed 6 bases at V and 5 bases at J, leaving 15 bases unmatched. The CDR3 coding sequence is TGCGCCAGCACCCAGAGGAGGGCGGGAGGGACGAACGAGCAGTACTTC. Protein product: CASTQRRAGGTNEQYF.

This sequence joins TRBV15 and TRBJ2-7, with D hard to call. Germline V CDR1 and CDR2: LNHNV, YYDKDF (reference sequence). Deletions cut 0 bases from V and 5 bases from J, with 8 bases between. This CDR3 comprises 13 residues. Written as DNA, the CDR3 is TGTGCCACCAGCAGAGATCCCGCCGACGAGCAGTACTTC. It is translated as CATSRDPADEQYF.

This clone occurred a few times. This sample includes further DNA sequences coding for the same CDR3. J is TRBJ1-5 and V is TRBV30; D unresolved. The germline V gene encodes CDR1 GTSNPN and CDR2 SVGIG (reference sequence). The CDR3 has 13 amino acids. Trimming removed 0 bases at V and 2 bases at J, with 5 bases between. The CDR3 bases are TGTGCCTGGAGTGTGGATGGCAATCAGCCCCAGCATTTT. Protein: CAWSVDGNQPQHF.

This clone has only one observation. This chain links TRBV5-4 with TRBJ2-5; D uncertain. The CDR3 covers 12 residues. Germline lookup yields CDR1 SGHNT and CDR2 YYREEE (reference sequence). The V gene lost 2 bases and the J gene lost 5 bases, with 7 bases spanning the gap. The CDR3 loop reads CASSLSRETQYF. CDR3 bases: TGTGCCAGCAGCTTATCGCGGGAGACCCAGTACTTC.

V gene TRBV29-1 combines with J gene TRBJ1-5; D gene ambiguous. V lost 0 bases to trimming and J lost 3 bases, with 6 bases between them. The CDR3 runs to 13 residues. In germline, CDR1 is SQVTM, CDR2 ANQGSEA. The CDR3 loop reads CSVEESPNQPQHF. The CDR3 coding sequence is TGCAGCGTTGAAGAGAGCCCCAATCAGCCCCAGCATTTT.

This chain uses TRBV5-1 with TRBJ2-3; tentative D call: TRBD1 (6 bases). V lost 4 bases to trimming and J lost 4 bases, with 25 bases between them. The V gene's germline CDR1 is SGHRS and CDR2 YFSETQ. The CDR3 extends over 18 amino acids. The CDR3 loop reads CASSPQSGWGRAPDTQYF. CDR3 DNA sequence: TGCGCCAGCAGCCCGCAATCCGGTTGGGGGCGGGCCCCAGATACGCAGTATTTT.

V gene TRBV9 combines with J gene TRBJ2-5; D is uncertain. The CDR3 runs to 12 residues. Deletions cut 0 bases from V and 5 bases from J, with 5 bases between. Germline V gene data show CDR1 as SGDLS and CDR2 as YYNGEE. Here the CDR3 reads CASSVGFETQYF. DNA for the CDR3: TGTGCCAGCAGCGTAGGGTTTGAGACCCAGTACTTC.

V is TRBV4-3 and J is TRBJ2-7; D unresolved. Trimming pared 5 bases from V and 1 base from J, leaving 12 bases between. The CDR3 totals 14 residues. Germline V gene data show CDR1 as LGHNA and CDR2 as YSLEER. In nucleotides, the CDR3 is TGCGCCAGCAGCGCCACCACACTGTCCTACGAGCAGTACTTC. Translation gives CASSATTLSYEQYF.

This chain connects TRBV5-1 to TRBJ2-5; TRBD2 agrees at 10 bases. With 0 bases clipped from V and 7 bases from J, the junction kept 9 bases outside the gene matches. There are 16 residues in the CDR3. The germline gives CDR1 SGHRS, CDR2 YFSETQ. The CDR3 here is CASSLESSGGLGTQYF. CDR3 coding DNA: TGCGCCAGCAGCTTGGAGTCTAGCGGGGGTTTAGGGACCCAGTACTTC.

The chain employs TRBV10-3 and TRBJ2-7; D is undetermined. Germline V CDR1 and CDR2: ENHRY, SYGVKD. The CDR3 contains 12 residues. The germline V and J ends were trimmed by 3 bases and 5 bases, with 8 bases remaining between them. CDR3 protein: CAISDPKDEQYF. Written as DNA, the CDR3 is TGTGCCATCAGTGACCCGAAAGACGAGCAGTACTTC.

The chain couples TRBV12-5 to TRBJ2-1; 7 nucleotides line up with TRBD2. V was pared by 4 bases and J by 9 bases, with 6 bases of the junction left unmatched. Looked up from germline, CDR1 is LGHNT and CDR2 is FRNRAP. CDR3 size: 13 residues. DNA for the CDR3: TGTGCTAGTGGTTCATGGTCTAGCGGTGAGCAGTTCTTC. Protein product: CASGSWSSGEQFF.

Only a few counts were recorded for this clone. This chain connects TRBV7-9 to TRBJ2-1; possible D gene TRBD1, 6 bases. Trimming removed 5 bases from V and 13 bases from J, with 21 bases in between. Germline CDR1 is SEHNR and CDR2 is FQNEAQ (reference sequence). CDR3 length: 14 residues. The DNA of the CDR3 is TGTGCCAGCAGCGCGGCCGAGGGGGTTCCGAGACAGTTCTTC. Translated: CASSAAEGVPRQFF.

V gene TRBV30 combines with J gene TRBJ2-5, with 11 bases identical to TRBD2. V lost 0 bases and J lost 3; bases outside the gene matches: 6. The CDR3 totals 16 residues. The germline V gene encodes CDR1 GTSNPN and CDR2 SVGIG (reference sequence). CDR3 sequence reads: CAWSVGTSGKKETQYF. The CDR3 bases are TGTGCCTGGAGTGTCGGGACTAGCGGAAAGAAAGAGACCCAGTACTTC. The full variable domain, in which reference TRBV30 and TRBJ2-5 provide the parts outside the CDR3, is SQTIHQWPATLVQPVGSPLSLECTVEGTSNPNLYWYRQAAGRGLQLLFYSVGIGQISSEVPQNLSASRPQDRQFILSSKKLLLSDSGFYLCAWSVGTSGKKETQYFGPGTRLLVL.

J is TRBJ1-6 and V is TRBV5-6; no reliable D call. This CDR3 comprises 14 residues. V lost 2 bases to trimming and J lost 7 bases, with 10 bases between them. Per the germline V gene, CDR1 is SGHDT and CDR2 is YYEEEE. The CDR3 sequence is CASSFQGRNSPLHF. CDR3 bases: TGTGCCAGCAGCTTTCAAGGGAGGAATTCACCCCTCCACTTT.

This clone occurred a few times. This chain connects TRBV25-1 to TRBJ1-1; D might be TRBD1 (5 bases). Trimming pared 8 bases from V and 5 bases from J, leaving 9 bases between. Germline loops: CDR1 MGHDK, CDR2 SYGVNS. CDR3 length equals 11 residues. The CDR3 nucleotides are TGTGCCAGCTCAGGGCTAACTGAAGCTTTCTTT. Its protein is CASSGLTEAFF. The full variable domain, in which reference TRBV25-1 and TRBJ1-1 provide the parts outside the CDR3, is EADIYQTPRYLVIGTGKKITLECSQTMGHDKMYWYQQDPGMELHLIHYSYGVNSTEKGDLSSESTVSRIRTEHFPLTLESARPSHTSQYLCASSGLTEAFFGQGTRLTVV.

On this clone itself: Within the sample, other DNA sequences also encode this same CDR3. The chain has TRBV30 and TRBJ1-1; TRBD1 is a possible D gene (5 bases). Trimming shortened V by 4 bases and J by 5 bases, and 14 bases separated the two germline ends. The CDR3 loop spans 13 amino acids. Per the germline V gene, CDR1 is GTSNPN and CDR2 is SVGIG (reference sequence). CDR3 sequence reads: CAWTGTRGTEAFF. DNA for the CDR3: TGTGCCTGGACGGGGACCCGGGGGACTGAAGCTTTCTTT.

The chain carries TRBV11-3 and TRBJ1-6; maybe TRBD1 (6 bases). CDR3 length equals 16 residues. The germline gives CDR1 SGHNT, CDR2 YENEEA. Trimming removed 1 base from V and 5 bases from J, with 12 bases in between. Here the CDR3 DNA reads TGTGCCAGCAGCTTAGTCCAAGGACAGAATAATTCACCCCTCCACTTT. Its translation is CASSLVQGQNNSPLHF. Full variable domain (remainder filled in from reference TRBV11-3 and TRBJ1-6): EAGVVQSPRYKIIEKKQPVAFWCNPISGHNTLYWYLQNLGQGPELLIRYENEEAVDDSQLPKDRFSAERLKGVDSTLKIQPAELGDSAVYLCASSLVQGQNNSPLHFGNGTRLTVT.

This clone was found a few times. The chain is built from TRBV28 and TRBJ2-7; possibly TRBD1 for D (7 bases). The CDR3 has 15 residues. Trimming took off 5 bases at V and 6 bases at J, with 20 bases between the two ends. CDR1 is MDHEN, CDR2 SYDVKM, per germline. The CDR3 DNA reads TGTGCCAGCAGTAAACAGGGGAGGAAAGTGCGCGAGCAGTACTTC. It encodes CASSKQGRKVREQYF.

The V gene is TRBV7-9, the J gene TRBJ2-1, with TRBD1 as a possible D gene (6 bases). Germline CDR1 is SEHNR and CDR2 is FQNEAQ (reference sequence). Trimming removed 4 bases at V and 15 bases at J, with 16 bases between. The CDR3 consists of 12 residues. The CDR3 sequence: CASSSLRGNTFF. Here the CDR3 DNA reads TGTGCCAGCAGCTCCCTGAGGGGGAATACGTTCTTC.

The chain employs TRBV5-1 and TRBJ2-3; D may be TRBD2 (6 bases). The germline gives CDR1 SGHRS, CDR2 YFSETQ. CDR3 length equals 16 residues. The V and J ends lost 2 bases and 1 base respectively, with 14 bases between them. The CDR3 spells CASSLWRGGGTDTQYF. CDR3 nucleotide sequence: TGCGCCAGCAGCTTATGGCGGGGAGGAGGCACAGATACGCAGTATTTT.